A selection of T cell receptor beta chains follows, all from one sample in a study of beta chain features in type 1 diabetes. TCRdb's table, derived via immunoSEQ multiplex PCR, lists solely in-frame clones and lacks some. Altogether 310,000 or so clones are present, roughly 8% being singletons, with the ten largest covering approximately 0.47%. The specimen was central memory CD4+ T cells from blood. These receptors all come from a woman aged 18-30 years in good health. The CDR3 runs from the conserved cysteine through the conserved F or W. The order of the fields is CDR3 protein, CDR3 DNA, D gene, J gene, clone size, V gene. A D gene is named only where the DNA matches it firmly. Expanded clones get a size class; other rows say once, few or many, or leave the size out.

CASRPTGLHGYTF,TGTGCCAGCAGGCCAACAGGGTTGCATGGCTACACCTTC,NA,TRBJ1-2,NA,TRBV6-1
CASSYRGADTQYF,TGCGCCAGCAGCTACCGGGGGGCAGATACGCAGTATTTT,TRBD2,TRBJ2-3,NA,TRBV5-1
CASSLDEGRTYEQYF,TGTGCCAGCAGCTTAGACGAGGGGCGCACCTACGAGCAGTACTTC,NA,TRBJ2-7,NA,TRBV7-6
CASSPSLNQPQHF,TGTGCCAGCAGCCCAAGTCTGAATCAGCCCCAGCATTTT,NA,TRBJ1-5,many,TRBV7-8
CASSRSSGFNEQFF,TGCGCCAGCAGCCGAAGTAGCGGGTTCAATGAGCAGTTCTTC,TRBD2,TRBJ2-1,many,TRBV4-3
CAKQGTYEQYF,TGCGCCAAACAGGGAACCTACGAGCAGTACTTC,NA,TRBJ2-7,NA,TRBV4-3
CASSHGTGTTDTQYF,TGCGCCAGCAGCCACGGGACAGGGACTACAGATACGCAGTATTTT,TRBD1,TRBJ2-3,few,TRBV4-3
CASSQGSGPNEKLFF,TGCGCCAGCAGCCAAGGAAGTGGGCCTAATGAAAAACTGTTTTTT,NA,TRBJ1-4,few,TRBV4-3
CASSIGLAGDEQYF,TGCGCCAGCAGCATCGGACTAGCGGGAGACGAGCAGTACTTC,TRBD2,TRBJ2-7,NA,TRBV5-1
CASSEESGKQFF,TGTGCCAGCAGTGAAGAATCAGGAAAGCAGTTCTTC,NA,TRBJ2-1,NA,TRBV6-1
CAISEQGGGYEQYF,TGTGCCATCAGTGAACAAGGAGGAGGATACGAGCAGTACTTC,NA,TRBJ2-7,NA,TRBV10-3
CSVLVMNTEAFF,TGCAGCGTTTTGGTGATGAACACTGAAGCTTTCTTT,NA,TRBJ1-1,few,TRBV29-1
CASSHLGAGDTQYF,TGTGCCAGCAGCCACTTGGGGGCCGGGGATACGCAGTATTTT,NA,TRBJ2-3,many,TRBV27
CATSRESGRAKTQYF,TGTGCCACCAGCAGAGAAAGCGGGAGGGCCAAGACCCAGTACTTC,TRBD2,TRBJ2-5,NA,TRBV15
CASSLGWKPSTDTQYF,TGTGCCAGCAGCCTGGGGTGGAAGCCTTCCACAGATACGCAGTATTTT,NA,TRBJ2-3,few,TRBV9
CASRTSMLTGELFF,TGTGCCAGCAGGACTAGTATGCTAACCGGGGAGCTGTTTTTT,NA,TRBJ2-2,NA,TRBV9
CASSVGGGQPQHF,TGTGCCAGCAGCGTGGGTGGCGGTCAGCCCCAGCATTTT,NA,TRBJ1-5,few,TRBV7-8
CASSSGQIIFGEQFF,TGTGCCAGCAGCTCGGGACAGATAATATTCGGTGAGCAGTTCTTC,TRBD1,TRBJ2-1,few,TRBV5-4
CTSSQPPTSGTTRETQYF,TGCACCAGCAGCCAACCTCCGACTAGCGGGACAACGCGGGAGACCCAGTACTTC,NA,TRBJ2-5,NA,TRBV1
CASSLWEGRSNEQFF,TGTGCCAGCAGCTTGTGGGAGGGACGGTCCAATGAGCAGTTCTTC,TRBD2,TRBJ2-1,NA,TRBV5-4
CASSYSRNNNYGYTF,TGTGCCAGCAGTTACTCGAGGAATAATAACTATGGCTACACCTTC,NA,TRBJ1-2,many,TRBV6-5
CASSEALGDAKNIQYF,TGTGCCAGCAGTGAAGCCTTGGGGGACGCCAAAAACATTCAGTACTTC,NA,TRBJ2-4,few,TRBV6-1
CSAHSRNEQYF,TGCAGTGCTCACTCTCGGAACGAGCAGTACTTC,NA,TRBJ2-7,few,TRBV20-1
CASSLDRDYGYTF,TGTGCCAGCAGCTTAGACAGAGACTATGGCTACACCTTC,NA,TRBJ1-2,few,TRBV7-8
CASSPSPYEQYF,TGTGCCAGCAGTCCCTCGCCCTACGAGCAGTACTTC,NA,TRBJ2-7,NA,TRBV27
CASTTRGSGANVLTF,TGTGCCAGTACCACGAGGGGCTCTGGGGCCAACGTCCTGACTTTC,NA,TRBJ2-6,many,TRBV19
CASSQTGTEKGYTF,TGTGCCAGCAGCCAGACGGGGACAGAAAAGGGCTACACCTTC,TRBD1,TRBJ1-2,NA,TRBV11-2
CASWGRANQDTQYF,TGTGCCAGCTGGGGGCGAGCGAACCAAGATACGCAGTATTTT,NA,TRBJ2-3,NA,TRBV28
CASSPREGRTPGRFEQFF,TGTGCCAGCAGCCCAAGAGAGGGAAGGACCCCGGGGCGCTTTGAGCAGTTCTTC,NA,TRBJ2-1,NA,TRBV9
CASSRGGALSYEQYF,TGTGCCAGCAGCCGAGGCGGAGCTTTAAGCTACGAGCAGTACTTC,NA,TRBJ2-7,NA,TRBV6-1
CASSLEAGGGDTQYF,TGTGCCAGCAGCTTAGAGGCGGGAGGCGGAGATACGCAGTATTTT,TRBD2,TRBJ2-3,NA,TRBV7-6
CASSAPLAGGITDTQYF,TGTGCCAGCAGCGCCCCGCTAGCGGGAGGTATCACAGATACGCAGTATTTT,TRBD2,TRBJ2-3,NA,TRBV9
CASSHPGLAGGPSSYNEQFF,TGCGCCAGCAGTCATCCGGGACTAGCGGGAGGGCCCAGCTCCTACAATGAGCAGTTCTTC,TRBD2,TRBJ2-1,NA,TRBV5-1
CASSSGGDRRNQPQHF,TGTGCCAGCAGCTCAGGGGGGGACAGAAGAAATCAGCCCCAGCATTTT,TRBD1,TRBJ1-5,NA,TRBV7-2
CASTDPGTGVYEQYF,TGTGCCAGCACCGACCCCGGGACAGGGGTCTACGAGCAGTACTTC,TRBD1,TRBJ2-7,few,TRBV6-1
CASTQGGSTDTQYF,TGTGCCAGCACCCAGGGCGGGAGCACAGATACGCAGTATTTT,NA,TRBJ2-3,few,TRBV7-3